The T cell receptor (beta chain) under discussion was sequenced for a study of blood T cell repertoires in COVID-19. The germline CDR1 and CDR2 sequences are SGHDN and FVKESK. This CDR3 spans 14 amino acids. V shed 3 bases, J shed 4 bases, and the junction held 4 bases outside the gene matches. TCRdb's copy holds only in-frame clones and misses some; the assay was immunoSEQ multiplex PCR. The data contain roughly 190,000 clones, 70% to 90% of them singletons. Sequencing was performed on peripheral blood. This chain joins TRBV14 and TRBJ1-2, with 8 bases identical to TRBD1. The receptor was isolated from a human donor in a cohort sampled during active COVID-19. CDR3 in DNA: TGTGCCAGCAGCCAGAGCGGGACAGGCTATGGCTACACCTTC. Protein: CASSQSGTGYGYTF. Based on the CDR3 plus reference TRBV14 and TRBJ1-2, the full variable domain is EAGVTQFPSHSVIEKGQTVTLRCDPISGHDNLYWYRRVMGKEIKFLLHFVKESKQDESGMPNNRFLAERTGGTYSTLKVQPAELEDSGVYFCASSQSGTGYGYTFGSGTRLTVV.